A single sample is the source of the 28 T cell receptor beta chains below, sequenced in a study of OX40 agonist ivuxolimab in advanced cancers. Profiling relied on immunoSEQ multiplex PCR, and the TCRdb table lists in-frame clones only, not all of them. The data show 71,000 or so clones, around 87% seen once. The sequencing here drew on CD4+ or CD8+ T cells sorted from blood, taken in a trial of the OX40 agonist ivuxolimab. The source is an adult with an advanced solid tumor such as melanoma, head and neck, liver or kidney cancer.

The CDR3 DNA sequence: TGTGCCAGCAGTTGGACAGGGGGCGGTGAGCAGTACTTC. Protein product: CASSWTGGGEQYF. This chain uses TRBV28 with TRBJ2-7, with 11 positions matching TRBD1. The CDR3 extends over 13 amino acids. Germline V CDR1 and CDR2: MDHEN, SYDVKM. V lost 4 bases to trimming and J lost 7 bases; unmatched junction nucleotides: 3.

The rearrangement joins TRBV9 to TRBJ2-3; 8 bases match TRBD2. Germline assignment: CDR1 SGDLS and CDR2 YYNGEE. Unmatched junction bases numbered 8, after V lost 3 bases and J lost 2 bases. The CDR3 consists of 16 residues. The CDR3 DNA follows: TGTGCCAGCAGCGCCTTAAGCGGGAGAAACACAGATACGCAGTATTTT. Translating it yields CASSALSGRNTDTQYF.

V is TRBV7-8 and J is TRBJ2-5, with D perhaps matching TRBD1 or TRBD2 (6 bases each). The V end lost 2 bases, the J end lost 2 bases, and 12 bases lay between the germline ends. CDR1 and CDR2 from the germline V gene are SGHVS and FQNEAQ. The CDR3 length is 15 residues. For the CDR3, the DNA is TGTGCCAGCAGCTTAATGGGGGGCGGTCAAGAGACCCAGTACTTC. Translation: CASSLMGGGQETQYF.

The V gene is TRBV19, the J gene TRBJ2-6; TRBD1 agrees at 9 bases. This CDR3 contains 15 residues. V shed 2 bases, J shed 12 bases, and the junction held 8 bases outside the gene matches. CDR1 and CDR2 from the germline V gene are LNHDA and SQIVND (reference sequence). CDR3 DNA: TGTGCCAGTAGTATAACATCCGGGACAGGGTCCGTCCTGACTTTC. Its translation: CASSITSGTGSVLTF.

This clone was observed a single time. The rearrangement links TRBV7-9 to TRBJ2-7; TRBD1 is a possible D gene (5 bases). The CDR3 loop spans 12 amino acids. Germline CDR1 SEHNR, CDR2 FQNEAQ (reference sequence). The ends were cut back, 5 bases at V and 4 bases at J, with 9 bases in the middle. CDR3 region: CASSATGYEQYF. The CDR3 DNA reads as TGTGCCAGCAGCGCCACAGGTTACGAGCAGTACTTC.

The genes are TRBV28 and TRBJ2-5, with D perhaps matching TRBD1 (5 bases). The CDR3 runs 12 residues. The germline V and J ends were trimmed by 4 bases and 2 bases, with 5 bases remaining between them. Per germline, CDR1 MDHEN and CDR2 SYDVKM. The CDR3 nucleotides read TGTGCCAGCAGTTCAGGGCAAGAGACCCAGTACTTC. It translates to CASSSGQETQYF. The whole variable domain, filled in from reference TRBV28 and TRBJ2-5, reads DVKVTQSSRYLVKRTGEKVFLECVQDMDHENMFWYRQDPGLGLRLIYFSYDVKMKEKGDIPEGYSVSREKKERFSLILESASTNQTSMYLCASSSGQETQYFGPGTRLLVL.

This clone was seen a single time. The chain joins TRBV9 to TRBJ1-3, with D perhaps matching TRBD1 (5 bases). The V gene lost 3 bases and the J gene lost 2 bases, with 18 bases spanning the gap. The CDR3 is 17 residues long. Per the germline V gene, CDR1 is SGDLS and CDR2 is YYNGEE. Written as DNA, the CDR3 is TGTGCCAGCAGCGCCCCCGGACGGGGGTCGGCTGGAAACACCATATATTTT. Translated: CASSAPGRGSAGNTIYF.

The chain joins TRBV7-2 to TRBJ2-5; 9 bases map to TRBD1. From germline, CDR1 is SGHTA and CDR2 FQGNSA. V trimming: 2 bases; J trimming: 5 bases; junction bases outside the gene matches: 3. The CDR3 totals 14 residues. Here the CDR3 DNA reads TGTGCCAGCAGCTTAAGGGACAGGGAGGAGACCCAGTACTTC. Translating it yields CASSLRDREETQYF.

Regarding this clone: Different DNA sequences within this sample yield the same CDR3. The gene calls are TRBV11-2 and TRBJ2-2; perhaps TRBD1 as D (6 bases). Trimming removed 6 bases at V and 4 bases at J, with 12 bases between. The length of the CDR3 is 14 residues. Germline CDR1 SGHAT, CDR2 FQNNGV. The CDR3 sequence is CASSRQGSTGELFF. CDR3 nucleotides: TGTGCCAGCAGTAGGCAGGGGAGCACCGGGGAGCTGTTTTTT.

CDR3 region: CASSVQGRQPQHF. The CDR3 DNA reads as TGTGCCAGCAGCGTACAGGGTCGGCAGCCCCAGCATTTT. This chain connects TRBV7-2 to TRBJ1-5; TRBD1 is a possible D gene (6 bases). With 5 bases removed from V and 7 bases from J, the gap between germline ends came to 12 bases. This CDR3 has 13 residues. Germline V gives CDR1 SGHTA, CDR2 FQGNSA.

The chain recombines TRBV28 with TRBJ1-5, with TRBD1 matching over 7 bases. Losses at the gene ends were 4 bases for V and 3 bases for J; bases not matched to a gene: 12. In germline, CDR1 is MDHEN, CDR2 SYDVKM. The CDR3 has 17 amino acids. The CDR3 nucleotides are TGTGCCAGCAGTTCGCCGAACACAGGGGACCACAATCAGCCCCAGCATTTT. This encodes CASSSPNTGDHNQPQHF.

V is TRBV27 and J is TRBJ2-3; 13 nucleotides match TRBD2. Trimming cost V 5 bases and J 5 bases; bases outside gene matches: 7. The germline V gene encodes CDR1 MNHEY and CDR2 SMNVEV (reference sequence). The CDR3 runs 16 residues. This CDR3 is CASSTGLAGIGDTQYF. Written as DNA, the CDR3 is TGTGCCAGCAGTACGGGACTAGCGGGAATCGGAGATACGCAGTATTTT.

This clone was detected once. The CDR3: CASSSGLSGNTIYF. The DNA of the CDR3 is TGTGCCAGCAGTTCGGGGCTCTCTGGAAACACCATATATTTT. This chain joins TRBV6-5 and TRBJ1-3, with D maybe TRBD1 (5 bases). V was cut by 4 bases and J by 0 bases, with 7 bases left in between. CDR3 length equals 14 residues. Germline V gene data show CDR1 as MNHEY and CDR2 as SVGAGI.

This clone has more than one count but fewer than ten. This rearrangement joins TRBV29-1 to TRBJ2-7; 10 bases match TRBD2. Germline-derived CDR1 and CDR2 are SQVTM and ANQGSEA. Trimming at V came to 6 bases and at J to 2 bases, leaving 1 base not matched to a gene. This CDR3 has 12 amino acids. For the CDR3, the DNA is TGCAGCGTAGCGGGAGGGCCCTACGAGCAGTACTTC. Encoded protein: CSVAGGPYEQYF.

This rearrangement joins TRBV4-2 to TRBJ2-5; D possibly corresponds to TRBD2 (5 bases). V lost 2 bases, J lost 9 bases, and 16 bases lay in between. Germline lookup yields CDR1 LGHNA and CDR2 YNFKEQ. This CDR3 is 14 amino acids long. CDR3 sequence reads: CASSQLSGSEAQYF. DNA for the CDR3: TGTGCCAGCAGCCAACTTTCCGGATCGGAGGCCCAGTACTTC.

This chain links TRBV11-2 with TRBJ2-3, with no clear D. Trimming took off 0 bases at V and 6 bases at J, with 4 bases between the two ends. The V gene's germline CDR1 is SGHAT and CDR2 FQNNGV. The CDR3 is 12 residues long. CDR3 DNA sequence: TGTGCCAGCAGCTTAGACAGGGATACGCAGTATTTT. Its translation: CASSLDRDTQYF.

The gene calls are TRBV4-3 and TRBJ2-2; D perhaps matches TRBD2 (6 bases). Germline lookup yields CDR1 LGHNA and CDR2 YSLEER. With 4 bases removed from V and 7 bases from J, the gap between germline ends came to 16 bases. The CDR3 contains 15 residues. In DNA form, the CDR3 reads TGCGCCAGCAGCCTAAGCAGGAGGGGAGTCGGGGAGCTGTTTTTT. This gives the protein CASSLSRRGVGELFF.

The gene calls are TRBV29-1 and TRBJ1-1, with TRBD1 as a possible D gene (5 bases). The germline V gene has CDR1 SQVTM and CDR2 ANQGSEA. The CDR3 runs 13 residues. The V and J ends lost 6 bases and 4 bases respectively, with 15 bases between them. The CDR3 loop is CSVAHGAGTEAFF. The CDR3 bases are TGCAGCGTCGCGCATGGGGCGGGCACTGAAGCTTTCTTT. Full variable domain (outside the CDR3, taken from reference TRBV29-1 and TRBJ1-1): SAVISQKPSRDICQRGTSLTIQCQVDSQVTMMFWYRQQPGQSLTLIATANQGSEATYESGFVIDKFPISRPNLTFSTLTVSNMSPEDSSIYLCSVAHGAGTEAFFGQGTRLTVV.

The chain has TRBV7-2 and TRBJ2-3, with TRBD1 matching 7 bases. CDR1 SGHTA and CDR2 FQGNSA come from the germline V gene. The ends lost 5 bases at V and 0 bases at J; junction bases unmatched: 2. This CDR3 region has 14 residues. The CDR3 sequence is CASSPGQSTDTQYF. CDR3 DNA sequence: TGTGCCAGCAGCCCGGGACAGAGCACAGATACGCAGTATTTT.

V usage is TRBV11-2 and J usage is TRBJ2-1, with 10 bases identical to TRBD1. The CDR3 has 14 amino acids. Germline CDR1 and CDR2: SGHAT and FQNNGV. The ends lost 3 bases at V and 12 bases at J; junction bases unmatched: 8. As DNA, the CDR3 is TGTGCCAGCAGCTTGAGGACAGGGGGGGTAGTGCAGTTCTTC. Its translation: CASSLRTGGVVQFF.

V gene TRBV4-2 combines with J gene TRBJ1-2; 10 bases map to TRBD1. Germline-derived CDR1 and CDR2 are LGHNA and YNFKEQ. The V and J ends lost 1 base and 8 bases, in that order; junction bases with no gene match: 7. This CDR3 contains 15 residues. CDR3 bases: TGTGCCAGCAGCCAAGCGACGACAGGGGGCAGAGGCTACACCTTC. Translating it yields CASSQATTGGRGYTF.

The V gene is TRBV18, the J gene TRBJ1-1, with D possibly matching TRBD1 (5 bases). The CDR3 is 14 residues long. Trimming pared 5 bases from V and 1 base from J, leaving 11 bases between. Germline loops: CDR1 KGHSH, CDR2 LQKENI. The CDR3 spells CASSSRDSNTEAFF. CDR3 nucleotide sequence: TGTGCCAGCTCATCCCGGGACTCGAACACTGAAGCTTTCTTT.

This chain links TRBV7-9 with TRBJ2-3; TRBD2 is a possible D gene (6 bases). CDR1 and CDR2 (germline): SEHNR, FQNEAQ (reference sequence). The CDR3 runs to 15 residues. V was cut by 11 bases and J by 1 base, with 19 bases left in between. The CDR3: CALAQPGLRTDTQYF. The CDR3 DNA follows: TGTGCCCTTGCCCAACCGGGACTCCGCACAGATACGCAGTATTTT.

The chain carries TRBV27 and TRBJ1-5; D may be TRBD1 (5 bases). Germline CDR1 and CDR2: MNHEY and SMNVEV (reference sequence). The CDR3 totals 15 residues. The V gene lost 4 bases and the J gene lost 6 bases, with 16 bases spanning the gap. The CDR3 is CASSSQGVEGQPQHF. CDR3 nucleotide sequence: TGTGCCAGCAGTTCTCAGGGTGTTGAGGGTCAGCCCCAGCATTTT.

This clone has only one observation. The rearrangement uses TRBV7-2 and TRBJ2-1; a possible D gene is TRBD1 (5 bases). Trimming cost V 5 bases and J 10 bases, with 18 bases left between them. The germline V gene has CDR1 SGHTA and CDR2 FQGNSA. The CDR3 spans 14 residues. The CDR3 region is CASSRRGDSGEQFF. DNA for the CDR3: TGTGCCAGCAGCCGGCGAGGAGATTCAGGGGAGCAGTTCTTC.

The chain recombines TRBV25-1 with TRBJ1-2; D is possibly TRBD1 (6 bases). Germline CDR1 reads MGHDK; CDR2 reads SYGVNS. This CDR3 region has 14 residues. Deletions cut 6 bases from V and 3 bases from J, with 14 bases between. The CDR3 bases are TGTGCCAGCAGACCAATGGGGGCGGACTATGGCTACACCTTC. Encoded protein: CASRPMGADYGYTF.

The chain has TRBV7-2 and TRBJ2-1; TRBD2 matches 7 bases. CDR1 and CDR2 from the germline V gene are SGHTA and FQGNSA. V was pared by 5 bases and J by 8 bases, with 12 bases of the junction left unmatched. The length of the CDR3 is 15 residues. The CDR3 reads CASSRWEAGVYEQFF. The CDR3 coding sequence is TGTGCCAGCAGCAGGTGGGAGGCGGGAGTTTATGAGCAGTTCTTC.

The chain recombines TRBV9 with TRBJ2-7; 8 nucleotides match TRBD2. J lost 0 bases, V lost 4 bases, and 9 bases had no gene match. The CDR3 sequence is 16 residues long. Germline V gives CDR1 SGDLS, CDR2 YYNGEE. CDR3 nucleotides: TGTGCCAGCAGCCCAGGCCCCAGCGGGAGCTCCTACGAGCAGTACTTC. Translation: CASSPGPSGSSYEQYF.